This TCR beta chain was captured in a study of CD8 T cells in ankylosing spondylitis. This clonotype occurred a few times. Its specificity is unknown. Quantitative 5'-RACE was performed with molecular barcodes, and it yielded the TCR beta libraries. TCRdb analysed the 5' RACE reads with MiXCR anew, one entry per CDR3 protein. The table shows a few hundred thousand distinct CDR3 sequences, with 20% occurring only once. Per the germline V gene, CDR1 is MNHEY and CDR2 is SMNVEV (reference sequence). This CDR3 contains 14 residues. V trimming: 6 bases; J trimming: 7 bases; junction bases outside the gene matches: 4. General study points: Both synovial fluid and blood in reactive arthritis had previously been reported to carry some motif variants. For ankylosing spondylitis blood, a TCR beta motif of several highly homologous variants appeared characteristic.

The clonotype originates from a male donor with ankylosing spondylitis or in good health (not recorded which). The sequencing input was blood, either unsorted or a sorted T cell fraction (not recorded which). The V gene is TRBV27, the J gene TRBJ2-1; 12 bases match TRBD2. CDR3 bases: TGTGCCAGCAGAACTAGCGGGGGGTTTAATGAGCAGTTCTTC. It is translated as CASRTSGGFNEQFF.